This T cell receptor (beta chain) emerged from a study of blood T cells in healthy people across ages. Whole-study findings and limits: The study found more naive CD4+ cells and higher diversity in long-lived than aged donors.

Germline-derived CDR1 and CDR2 are LNHNV and YYDKDF (reference sequence). Trimming shortened V by 1 base and J by 1 base, and 4 bases separated the two germline ends. The CDR3 contains 13 residues. With respect to this clonotype: As yet, its antigen is unknown.

A second roughly 7 to 11 cycle PCR used barcoded and J-beta primers. TCRdb re-called the 5' RACE reads through MiXCR, storing one row per CDR3 protein. The sample includes fewer than 2 million distinct CDR3 sequences, 30% to 40% of them seen just once. Peripheral blood from each donor was collected in a volume of roughly 9.2 milliliters. This sequence joins TRBV15 and TRBJ1-1, with unresolved D. What was sequenced was blood. This clonotype originated in a human donor in good health. DNA of the CDR3: TGTGCCACCAGCAGAGGCGGGAACACTGAAGCTTTCTTT. Amino acids: CATSRGGNTEAFF.